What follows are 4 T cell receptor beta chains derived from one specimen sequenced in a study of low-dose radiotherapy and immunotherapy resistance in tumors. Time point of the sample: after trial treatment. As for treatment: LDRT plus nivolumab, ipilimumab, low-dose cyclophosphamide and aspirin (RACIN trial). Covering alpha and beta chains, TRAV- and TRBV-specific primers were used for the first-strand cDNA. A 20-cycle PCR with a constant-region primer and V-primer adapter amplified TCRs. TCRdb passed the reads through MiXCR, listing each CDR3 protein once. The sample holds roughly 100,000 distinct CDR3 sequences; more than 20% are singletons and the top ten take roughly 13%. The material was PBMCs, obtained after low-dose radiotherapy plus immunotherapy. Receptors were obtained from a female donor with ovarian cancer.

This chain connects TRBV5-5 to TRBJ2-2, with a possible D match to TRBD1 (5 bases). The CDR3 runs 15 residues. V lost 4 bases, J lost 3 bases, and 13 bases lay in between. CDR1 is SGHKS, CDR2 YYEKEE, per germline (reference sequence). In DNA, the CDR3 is TGTGCCAGCAGCCTGCAGGGTTCGGACACCGGGGAGCTGTTTTTT. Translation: CASSLQGSDTGELFF.

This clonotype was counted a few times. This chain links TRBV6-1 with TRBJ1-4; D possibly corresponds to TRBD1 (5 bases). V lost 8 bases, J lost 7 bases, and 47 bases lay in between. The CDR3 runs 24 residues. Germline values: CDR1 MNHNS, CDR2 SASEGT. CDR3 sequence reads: CASYFGRDGAGTSLPLGEIEKLFF. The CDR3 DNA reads TGTGCCAGCTACTTCGGACGGGATGGAGCGGGGACTTCGCTCCCCCTCGGTGAAATTGAAAAACTGTTTTTT.

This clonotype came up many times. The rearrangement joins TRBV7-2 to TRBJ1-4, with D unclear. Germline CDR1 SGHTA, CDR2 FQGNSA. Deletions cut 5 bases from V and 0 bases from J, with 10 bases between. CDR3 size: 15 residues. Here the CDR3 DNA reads TGTGCCAGCAGCCGGAGGGCGTCAACTAATGAAAAACTGTTTTTT. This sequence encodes CASSRRASTNEKLFF.

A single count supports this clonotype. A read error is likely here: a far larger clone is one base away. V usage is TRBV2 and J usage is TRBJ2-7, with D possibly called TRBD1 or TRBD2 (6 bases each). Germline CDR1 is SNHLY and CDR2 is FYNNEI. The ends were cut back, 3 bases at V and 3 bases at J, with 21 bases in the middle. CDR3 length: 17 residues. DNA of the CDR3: TGTGCCAGCAGTGACCCCGGCAACACAGGGAGGAGCTACGAGCAGTACTTC. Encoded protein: CASSDPGNTGRSYEQYF. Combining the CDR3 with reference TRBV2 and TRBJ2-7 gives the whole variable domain EPEVTQTPSHQVTQMGQEVILRCVPISNHLYFYWYRQILGQKVEFLVSFYNNEISEKSEIFDDQFSVERPDGSNFTLKIRSTKLEDSAMYFCASSDPGNTGRSYEQYFGPGTRLTVT.